The rows below give T cell receptor beta chains drawn from one sample of a study of cytomegalovirus exposure and HLA in healthy donors. Profiled with immunoSEQ multiplex PCR; TCRdb holds only in-frame clones, not every one. This repertoire shows about 190,000 clones, around 75% found once; its top ten account for 6%. Sequencing was done on a sample of PBMCs. The origin of the receptors is a young woman in good health and CMV-seropositive. The conserved cysteine and the conserved F or W are not part of the CDR3 here.

V: TRBV2; CDR3: ASRPPTGKLF
V: TRBV6-5; CDR3: ASSGGSNSPLH
V: TRBV18; CDR3: ASSYMGADTQY
V: TRBV15; CDR3: ATSEKTGWSYNEQF
V: TRBV2; CDR3: ASSDGPRPQH
V: TRBV28; CDR3: ASDDSYQPQH
V: TRBV10-3; CDR3: AISGGQFPTNEKLF
V: TRBV28; CDR3: ASSLWESGDTQY
V: TRBV5-6; CDR3: ASSLMGGGNEQF
V: TRBV2; CDR3: ASRGQGRSSNYEQY
V: TRBV7-9; CDR3: ASSLERGKNQPQH
V: TRBV7-8; CDR3: ASSEANSGNTIY
V: TRBV5-1; CDR3: ASSLNGESSYNSPLH
V: TRBV6-5; CDR3: ASHRGSWTDTQY
V: TRBV6-4; CDR3: ASSAEGTGELF
V: TRBV6-5; CDR3: ASSDSLNTEAF
V: TRBV6-5; CDR3: ASSQIAGVVYEQY
V: TRBV6-5; CDR3: ASSYYRGPGNTIY
V: TRBV7-8; CDR3: ASSLRTSNQLNEQF
V: TRBV4-1; CDR3: ASSQFRGSHEQY
V: TRBV2; CDR3: ASSRDGRETQY
V: TRBV7-3; CDR3: ASSPNNERGNTQY
V: TRBV6-5; CDR3: ASRTKDTGSGELF
V: TRBV28; CDR3: ASSSYGLGLARRYEQY
V: TRBV2; CDR3: AGLRWREQETQY
V: TRBV5-6; CDR3: ASSFGPDTQY
V: TRBV11-2; CDR3: ASSLDRTDKTQY
V: TRBV6-5; CDR3: ASSYSTGQPQH
V: TRBV7-3; CDR3: ASSPSEAGVPYGYT
V: TRBV15; CDR3: ATSRVVGSQETQY
V: TRBV10-1; CDR3: ASSEGETEAF
V: TRBV15; CDR3: ATSREGRLVAGELF
V: TRBV27; CDR3: ASTSNGPRQGFLMAYNEQF
V: TRBV6-6; CDR3: ASSYAGTGYEQY
V: TRBV11-3; CDR3: ASSKTGPPPTDEQF
V: TRBV19; CDR3: ASSIGYGQGEKAF
V: TRBV5-5; CDR3: ASSSPGQSYGYT
V: TRBV2; CDR3: AGQSIRGGGYT
V: TRBV15; CDR3: ATSRGTVGYT
V: TRBV9; CDR3: ASSGSLAYEQY
V: TRBV5-1; CDR3: ASSLRGYEQY
V: TRBV5-6; CDR3: ASSFVAVVADGYT
V: TRBV9; CDR3: ASSVGGGARTEAF
V: TRBV7-3; CDR3: ASGGARTGELF
V: TRBV19; CDR3: ASSIGAGMNTEAF